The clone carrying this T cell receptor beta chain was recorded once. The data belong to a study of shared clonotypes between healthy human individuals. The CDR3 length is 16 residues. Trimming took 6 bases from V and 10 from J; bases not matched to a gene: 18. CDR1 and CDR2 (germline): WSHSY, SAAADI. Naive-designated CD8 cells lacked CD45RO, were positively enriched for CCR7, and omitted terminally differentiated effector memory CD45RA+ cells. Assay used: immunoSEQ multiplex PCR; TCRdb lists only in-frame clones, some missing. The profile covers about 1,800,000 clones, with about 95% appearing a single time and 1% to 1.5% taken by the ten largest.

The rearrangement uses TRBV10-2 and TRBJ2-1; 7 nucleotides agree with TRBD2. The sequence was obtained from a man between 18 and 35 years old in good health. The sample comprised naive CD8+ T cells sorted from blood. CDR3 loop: CASRERGEGLWGEQFF. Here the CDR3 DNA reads TGCGCCAGCAGGGAGCGGGGCGAGGGTTTATGGGGAGAGCAGTTCTTC.